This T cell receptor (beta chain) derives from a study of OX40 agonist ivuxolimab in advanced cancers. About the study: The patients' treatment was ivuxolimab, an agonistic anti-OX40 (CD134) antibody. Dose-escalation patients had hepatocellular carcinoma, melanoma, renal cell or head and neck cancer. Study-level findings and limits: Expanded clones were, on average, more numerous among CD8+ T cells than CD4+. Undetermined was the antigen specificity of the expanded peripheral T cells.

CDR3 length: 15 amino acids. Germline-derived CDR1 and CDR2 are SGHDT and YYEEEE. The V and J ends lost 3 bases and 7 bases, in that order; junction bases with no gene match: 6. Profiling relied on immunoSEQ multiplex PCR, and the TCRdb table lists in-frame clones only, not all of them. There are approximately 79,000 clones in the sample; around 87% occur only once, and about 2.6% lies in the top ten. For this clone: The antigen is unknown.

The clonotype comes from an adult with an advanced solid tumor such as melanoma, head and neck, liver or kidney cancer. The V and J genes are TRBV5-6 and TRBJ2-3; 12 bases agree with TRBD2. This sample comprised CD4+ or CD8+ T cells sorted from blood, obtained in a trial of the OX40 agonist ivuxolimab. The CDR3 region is CASSSLAGGHYTQYF. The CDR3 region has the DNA TGTGCCAGCAGCTCCCTAGCGGGGGGGCATTATACGCAGTATTTT.